This T cell receptor (beta chain) was recorded in a study of blood T cell repertoires in COVID-19. Sequencing used immunoSEQ multiplex PCR; TCRdb keeps in-frame clones, though not all of them. The sample contains 180,000 or so clones, approximately 83% of which appear only once. Trimming pared 1 base from V and 5 bases from J, leaving 11 bases between. Per germline, CDR1 MGHRA and CDR2 YSYEKL. The CDR3 is made up of 14 amino acids. Sequencing used peripheral blood. The sequence was collected from a man aged 60 to 75 with acute or convalescent COVID-19. The J gene is TRBJ2-5, the V gene TRBV4-1, with TRBD1 as a possible D gene (6 bases). The CDR3 loop is CASSQGTVSETQYF. The CDR3 DNA reads TGCGCCAGCAGCCAAGGGACAGTGAGCGAGACCCAGTACTTC.